This T cell receptor (beta chain) was retrieved from a study of blood T cell repertoires in COVID-19 (dated by TCRdb to 2019 to 2021). About the investigation overall: The collaborator samples originated in the United States, Italy and Spain and spanned the acute and convalescent phases of COVID-19. The samples were drawn from two sources: the first 160 participants of the ongoing ImmuneRACE study, and 1,000 to 1,500 subjects contributed by 6 global collaborators. Sample metadata almost always included a de-identified subject ID, COVID-19 status, age in years and sex. Deeply sampled blood TCRbeta repertoires from subjects exposed to, actively infected with, or recovered from COVID-19 were included in the dataset. Where HLA class I and class II types were available, the types were taken from metadata supplied by the sample provider, not from assay-based typing. A freely available public database, intended as a resource for researchers studying the immune response to SARS-CoV-2, is where the repertoires were released. The prospective study material was composed of cDNA or gDNA derived from T cells, B-cell-depleted T cells, or PBMCs.

This clone was counted a few times. This clone's antigen is unknown. Qualities for individual bases were not recorded, and no much larger clone is one base off. Each collaborating institution followed its own protocols to collect whole blood in K2EDTA tubes. For TCRbeta analysis, collaborators shipped samples in one of three forms: frozen whole blood, isolated PBMCs, or DNA extracted from either of those sample types. There are 15 amino acids in the CDR3, from cysteine to phenylalanine inclusive. Of all the DNA, just the CDR3 is kept, 45 bases in frame from base 1. CDR1 SNHLY and CDR2 FYNNEI are derived from the germline V gene. At the junction V is shortened by 6 bases and J by 2 bases, with 17 bases in between. The immunoSEQ Assay, a bias-controlled multiplex PCR, was used to amplify TCRbeta CDR3 regions from genomic DNA. The original methods were these. Within the assay, amplification of reference gene primers was used to estimate how many nucleated cells each sample contained. To quantify the absolute abundance of each unique TCRbeta CDR3 rearrangement, sequence reads were collapsed and filtered. Productive Simpson clonality was computed per sample as the square root of Simpson's diversity index over productive rearrangements. Drawn from immuneACCESS, this table holds only the in-frame rearrangements with V and J called that TCRdb kept. Clones are partly lost; checked studies trace under half to an unresolved V gene and leave the rest unexplained. Clone size and V and J calls were adopted from that table, with D and trimming inferred from the DNA. In all, the sample holds approximately 31,000 clones, and more than 80% of those were seen once. The ten biggest clones cover approximately 0.94% of the sample.

Results and caveats for the whole study, not just this receptor: The quantity of clinical and demographic metadata differed by source and by participant and was supplied without curation.

Input material: peripheral blood. This TCR derives from a male donor with active COVID-19. The V gene is TRBV2 and the J gene is TRBJ2-7; the D gene is possibly TRBD1, with 5 bases matching. The CDR3 region has the sequence CASRPMAGNTYEQYF. At the DNA level, the sequence is TGTGCCAGCAGGCCCATGGCAGGGAACACCTACGAGCAGTACTTC.